A selection of T cell receptor beta chains follows, all from one sample in a study of T cells in Graves' hyperthyroidism and ophthalmopathy. TCRdb ran MiXCR on the multiplex PCR reads and lists one entry per CDR3 protein. The top ten hold roughly an eighth of the sample, which has hundreds of thousands of distinct CDR3 sequences, about 15% seen once. The material sequenced was blood. Receptors originate from a woman aged 50 to 60 with Graves' ophthalmopathy. Both conserved end residues are part of each CDR3. D genes are given only for firm matches. The size field is filled for only some rows; it gives once, few, many or a size class.

abundance	j_gene	v_gene	d_gene	CDR3nt	CDR3aa
-	TRBJ2-3	TRBV9	-	TGTGCCAGCAGCGTAGATGGGAGGAGCGCTAGCATAGATACGCAGTATTTT	CASSVDGRSASIDTQYF
many	TRBJ1-2	TRBV2	TRBD1	TGTGCCAGCAGTGAAACCCAGGGGGACTATGGCTACACCTTC	CASSETQGDYGYTF
many	TRBJ1-1	TRBV27	-	TGTGCCAGCAGTTTATCTTCCAGCCTCAACACTGAAGCTTTCTTT	CASSLSSSLNTEAFF
-	TRBJ2-7	TRBV18	TRBD1	TGTGCCAGCTCAATCCCCGGACAGGGAACGCCCTACGAGCAGTACTTC	CASSIPGQGTPYEQYF
many	TRBJ2-3	TRBV6-5	-	TGTGCCAGCAGTTACGGCGGGGAAGTCTCCTCTTTCACAGATACGCAGTATTTT	CASSYGGEVSSFTDTQYF
few	TRBJ2-5	TRBV5-1	-	TGCGCCAGCAGCTTGGGCGGACAGTCTCTCCAAGAGACCCAGTACTTC	CASSLGGQSLQETQYF
many	TRBJ2-1	TRBV29-1	TRBD2	TGCAGCGTTGAACCTCGTGGACTAGCGGGAGATGAGCAGTTCTTC	CSVEPRGLAGDEQFF
many	TRBJ2-5	TRBV12-3/TRBV12-4	-	TGTGCCAGCAGTTACGATCAAGAGACCCAGTACTTC	CASSYDQETQYF
many	TRBJ1-2	TRBV28	TRBD1	TGTGCCAGCCATAGACAGGGGGCAGGGGGCTACACCTTC	CASHRQGAGGYTF
-	TRBJ2-2	TRBV29-1	-	TGCAGCGCGAACACCGGGGAGCTGTTTTTT	CSANTGELFF
many	TRBJ1-2	TRBV20-1	-	TGCAGTGCTAGTGGGGAACTAAGGGGCTACACCTTC	CSASGELRGYTF
many	TRBJ2-7	TRBV7-9	TRBD1	TGTGCCAGCAGCACGGACAGGGGGCTTTACGAGCAGTACTTC	CASSTDRGLYEQYF